The 11 T cell receptor beta chains presented below share a single source sample, sequenced in a study of post-analysis software for immune sequencing data (dated by TCRdb to between 2014 and 2017). Overall study results and their limits: Significantly higher frequencies in patients than in controls were found for five or six TRBV segments, including TRBV5-6, TRBV5-1 and TRBV20-1.

The library was prepared using PCR. Sequenced on an Illumina HiSeq 2500. To reduce PCR and sequencing biases, unique molecular identifiers were incorporated into the TCR beta cDNA libraries. TCRdb reprocessing: public reads trimmed at Q25 with fastp, clones called with MiXCR, in-frame beta chains kept. Each CDR3 protein gets just one entry, which takes the most common genes and DNA from the rows behind it. The sample includes around 400,000 distinct CDR3 sequences, with around a third observed a single time. The ten most abundant clones make up over 10% of the sample. These receptors have no identified antigens. The sample consisted of blood. These receptors all stem from a girl between 10 and 17 years old with multiple sclerosis.

The rearrangement links TRBV7-2 to TRBJ2-3; D is undetermined. CDR1 and CDR2 from the germline V gene are SGHTA and FQGNSA. The V end was cut by 4 bases, the J end by 3 bases, with 8 bases between. The CDR3 contains 13 residues. The CDR3 DNA is TGTGCCAGCAGCTACGGACCTACAGATACGCAGTATTTT. Its protein is CASSYGPTDTQYF.

This clonotype was counted a few times. The rearrangement joins TRBV6-1 to TRBJ2-3; 8 nucleotides match TRBD2. Germline V CDR1 and CDR2: MNHNS, SASEGT. This CDR3 region has 14 residues. The V gene end was trimmed by 1 base and the J gene end by 4 bases; junction bases not matched to a gene: 1. The DNA of the CDR3 is TGTGCCAGCAGTGAAGGAGCGGGGGCAGATACGCAGTATTTT. It yields the protein CASSEGAGADTQYF.

The rearrangement uses TRBV12-3 or TRBV12-4 and TRBJ1-2; the match to TRBD1 covers 7 bases. V lost 3 bases to trimming and J lost 7 bases; unmatched junction nucleotides: 8. The CDR3 extends over 14 amino acids. The CDR3 reads CASSFSGGWGGYTF. The CDR3, as DNA: TGTGCCAGCAGTTTCTCAGGGGGTTGGGGTGGCTACACCTTC.

This chain joins TRBV3-1 and TRBJ2-5; TRBD2 might be the D (5 bases). The CDR3 is 15 amino acids. The V and J ends lost 0 bases and 5 bases respectively, with 13 bases between them. Germline CDR1 reads LGHDT; CDR2 reads YNNKEL (reference sequence). The CDR3 nucleotides read TGTGCCAGCAGCCAAGAGCCTACGGGGATGGAGACCCAGTACTTC. Translated: CASSQEPTGMETQYF.

This chain links TRBV5-1 with TRBJ1-6; 9 nucleotides align to TRBD1. The CDR3 has 13 residues. V lost 4 bases, J lost 18 bases, and 11 bases stayed unmatched. The germline V gene has CDR1 SGHRS and CDR2 YFSETQ. In nucleotides, the CDR3 is TGCGCCAGCAGCCCGAGAGGGGGACAGGGTAGCCACTTT. Encoded protein: CASSPRGGQGSHF.

In DNA, the CDR3 is TGCGCCAGCAGGGCCGCGGAGACCCAGTACTTC. This sequence encodes CASRAAETQYF. V and J are TRBV5-1 and TRBJ2-5; no firm D call. Germline V gives CDR1 SGHRS, CDR2 YFSETQ. This CDR3 contains 11 residues. Deletions cut 5 bases from V and 5 bases from J, with 7 bases between.

This clonotype was observed at least ten times. This chain uses TRBV5-1 with TRBJ2-5; possible D gene TRBD1, 6 bases. Germline-derived CDR1 and CDR2 are SGHRS and YFSETQ. The germline V and J ends were trimmed by 4 bases and 2 bases, with 12 bases remaining between them. The CDR3 length is 14 residues. The CDR3 is CASSGGSPQETQYF. As DNA, the CDR3 is TGCGCCAGCAGCGGGGGCTCCCCGCAAGAGACCCAGTACTTC.

The V gene is TRBV7-9, the J gene TRBJ2-7, with unresolved D. The length of the CDR3 is 12 residues. V was clipped by 1 base and J by 7 bases, with 8 bases between them. Germline assignment: CDR1 SEHNR and CDR2 FQNEAQ (reference sequence). The CDR3 bases are TGTGCCAGCAGCTTAGATGTGCTGGAGCAGTACTTC. Residues: CASSLDVLEQYF. The entire variable domain, with the rest obtained from reference TRBV7-9 and TRBJ2-7, is as follows: DTGVSQNPRHKITKRGQNVTFRCDPISEHNRLYWYRQTLGQGPEFLTYFQNEAQLEKSRLLSDRFSAERPKGSFSTLEIQRTEQGDSAMYLCASSLDVLEQYFGPGTRLTVT.

This clonotype was counted only a few times. CDR3 DNA sequence: TGCGCCAGCAGCCAAGAAGTGGGGGCCTACGAGCAGTACTTC. It is translated as CASSQEVGAYEQYF. The J gene is TRBJ2-7, the V gene TRBV4-1; tentatively, D is TRBD1 or TRBD2 (5 bases each). Trimming left V 0 bases short and J 2 bases short, with 8 bases between. The CDR3 runs 14 residues. Germline CDR1 and CDR2: MGHRA and YSYEKL.

The sample holds a few counts of this clonotype. The gene calls are TRBV7-9 and TRBJ2-3, with D perhaps TRBD1 (5 bases). Germline V gene data show CDR1 as SEHNR and CDR2 as FQNEAQ (reference sequence). V lost 4 bases and J lost 0, with 8 bases in between. This CDR3 comprises 14 residues. CDR3 nucleotides: TGTGCCAGCAGCTCCCAGGGTAGCACAGATACGCAGTATTTT. As protein: CASSSQGSTDTQYF.

The genes are TRBV10-3 and TRBJ2-7; no clear D gene. Germline V lookup: CDR1 ENHRY, CDR2 SYGVKD. The length of the CDR3 is 14 residues. V was trimmed by 0 bases and J by 1 base, leaving 7 bases between them. CDR3 in amino acids: CAISESAASYEQYF. CDR3 sequence (DNA): TGTGCCATCAGTGAGTCGGCGGCTTCCTACGAGCAGTACTTC.